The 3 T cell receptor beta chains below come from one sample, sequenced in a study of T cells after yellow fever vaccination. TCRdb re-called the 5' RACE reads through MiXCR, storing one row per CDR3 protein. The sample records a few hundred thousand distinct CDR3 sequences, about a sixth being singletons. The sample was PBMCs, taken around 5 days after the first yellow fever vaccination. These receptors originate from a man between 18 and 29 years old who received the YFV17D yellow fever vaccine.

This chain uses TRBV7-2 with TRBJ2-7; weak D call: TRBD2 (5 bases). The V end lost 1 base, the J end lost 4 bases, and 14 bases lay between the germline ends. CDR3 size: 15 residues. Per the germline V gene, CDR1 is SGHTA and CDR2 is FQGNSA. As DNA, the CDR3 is TGTGCCAGCAGCTTAGGTAGAGGGAGAGGATACGAGCAGTACTTC. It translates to CASSLGRGRGYEQYF.

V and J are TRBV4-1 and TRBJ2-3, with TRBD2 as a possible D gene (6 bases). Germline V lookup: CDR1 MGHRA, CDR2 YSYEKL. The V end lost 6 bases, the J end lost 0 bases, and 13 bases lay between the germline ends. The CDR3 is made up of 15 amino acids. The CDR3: CASRSVGGSTDTQYF. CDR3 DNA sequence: TGCGCCAGCAGATCGGTGGGGGGAAGCACAGATACGCAGTATTTT.

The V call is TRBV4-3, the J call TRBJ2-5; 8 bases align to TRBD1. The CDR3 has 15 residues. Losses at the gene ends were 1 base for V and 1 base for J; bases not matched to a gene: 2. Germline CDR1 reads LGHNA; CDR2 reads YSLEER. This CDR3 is CASSQVDRAQETQYF. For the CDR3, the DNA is TGCGCCAGCAGCCAAGTGGACAGGGCCCAAGAGACCCAGTACTTC.